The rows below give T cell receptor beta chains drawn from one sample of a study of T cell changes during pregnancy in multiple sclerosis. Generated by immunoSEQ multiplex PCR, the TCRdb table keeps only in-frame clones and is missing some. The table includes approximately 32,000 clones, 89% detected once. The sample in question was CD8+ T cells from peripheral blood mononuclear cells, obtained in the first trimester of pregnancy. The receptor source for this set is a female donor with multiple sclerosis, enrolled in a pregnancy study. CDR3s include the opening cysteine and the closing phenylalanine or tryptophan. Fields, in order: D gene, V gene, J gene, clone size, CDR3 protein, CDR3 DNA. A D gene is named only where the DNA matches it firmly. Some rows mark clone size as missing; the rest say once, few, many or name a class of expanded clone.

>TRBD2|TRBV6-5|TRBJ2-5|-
CASSPGLGGQETQYF
TGTGCCAGCAGTCCGGGACTAGGGGGACAAGAGACCCAGTACTTC
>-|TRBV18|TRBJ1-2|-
CASLRGANYGYTF
TGTGCCAGCCTCAGGGGAGCTAACTATGGCTACACCTTC
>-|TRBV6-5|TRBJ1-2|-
CASSYQFQGFYGYTF
TGTGCCAGCAGTTACCAATTTCAGGGGTTCTATGGCTACACCTTC
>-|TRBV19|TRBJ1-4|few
CASSHRATNEKLFF
TGTGCCAGTAGTCACAGGGCAACTAATGAAAAACTGTTTTTT
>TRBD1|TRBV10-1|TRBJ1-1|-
CASNWAGQEAWMNTEAFF
TGCGCCAGCAATTGGGCCGGACAGGAGGCGTGGATGAACACTGAAGCTTTCTTT
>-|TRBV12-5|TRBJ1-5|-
CASAPHGRIRNQPQHF
TGTGCTAGTGCCCCCCACGGGAGAATACGCAATCAGCCCCAGCATTTT
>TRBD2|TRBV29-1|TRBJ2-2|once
CSVEAREPTGELFF
TGCAGCGTTGAGGCGCGGGAGCCCACCGGGGAGCTGTTTTTT
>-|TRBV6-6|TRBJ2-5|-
CASQRGQQETQYF
TGTGCCAGTCAGCGGGGACAACAAGAGACCCAGTACTTC
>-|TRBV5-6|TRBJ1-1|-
CASSYVQNTEAFF
TGTGCCAGCAGTTACGTACAGAACACTGAAGCTTTCTTT
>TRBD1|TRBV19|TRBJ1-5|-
CASGDRGYNQPQHF
TGTGCCAGTGGCGACAGGGGCTACAATCAGCCCCAGCATTTT
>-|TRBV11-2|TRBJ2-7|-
CASSLGARASYEQYF
TGTGCCAGCAGCTTAGGAGCCAGGGCCTCCTACGAGCAGTACTTC
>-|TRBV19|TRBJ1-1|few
CASSMSVAGRDEAFF
TGTGCCAGTAGTATGTCCGTGGCAGGGAGGGATGAAGCTTTCTTT
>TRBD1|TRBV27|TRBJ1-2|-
CASRPDRAANYGYTF
TGTGCCAGCAGGCCAGACAGGGCTGCTAACTATGGCTACACCTTC
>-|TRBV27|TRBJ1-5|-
CASSWGGDQPQHF
TGTGCCAGCAGTTGGGGGGGGGATCAGCCCCAGCATTTT
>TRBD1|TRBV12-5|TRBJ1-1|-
CASGPRGRVNTEAFF
TGTGCTAGTGGACCCAGGGGGCGCGTGAACACTGAAGCTTTCTTT
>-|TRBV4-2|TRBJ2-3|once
CASSRTQRNWGGTDTQYF
TGTGCCAGCAGCCGTACACAAAGAAATTGGGGGGGCACAGATACGCAGTATTTT
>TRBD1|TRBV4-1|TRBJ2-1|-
CASSQGAGGFGADEQFF
TGCGCCAGCAGCCAAGGGGCAGGGGGCTTTGGTGCCGATGAGCAGTTCTTC
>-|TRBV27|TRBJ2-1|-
CASSSALGRLYNEQFF
TGTGCCAGCAGTTCAGCTCTGGGGAGACTATACAATGAGCAGTTCTTC
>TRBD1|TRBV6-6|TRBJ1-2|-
CASSYTPRTGAEGYTF
TGTGCCAGCAGTTACACACCCCGGACAGGGGCGGAGGGCTACACCTTC
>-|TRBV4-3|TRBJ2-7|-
CASSQARYGVSYEQYF
TGCGCCAGCAGCCAAGCCCGATATGGAGTAAGCTACGAGCAGTACTTC
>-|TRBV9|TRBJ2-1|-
CASSVDGFYNEQFF
TGTGCCAGCAGCGTAGATGGCTTTTACAATGAGCAGTTCTTC
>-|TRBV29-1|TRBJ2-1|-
CSALDSGVREQFF
TGCAGCGCTCTGGACAGCGGAGTTCGGGAGCAGTTCTTC
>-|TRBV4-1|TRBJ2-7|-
CASSQDRTPSYEQYF
TGCGCCAGCAGCCAAGATCGAACACCCTCCTACGAGCAGTACTTC
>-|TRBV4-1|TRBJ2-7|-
CASSQGRDTSYEQYF
TGCGCCAGCAGCCAAGGCCGGGACACATCCTACGAGCAGTACTTC
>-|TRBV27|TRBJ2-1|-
CASSSHTRGNEQFF
TGTGCCAGCAGTTCCCATACTAGAGGTAATGAGCAGTTCTTC
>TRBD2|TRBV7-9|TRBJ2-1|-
CASSARPVGGMSSYNEQFF
TGTGCCAGCAGCGCCCGACCAGTGGGGGGGATGAGCTCCTACAATGAGCAGTTCTTC
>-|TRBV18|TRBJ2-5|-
CASSPLGSGSETQYF
TGTGCCAGCTCACCACTCGGGTCAGGGTCGGAGACCCAGTACTTC
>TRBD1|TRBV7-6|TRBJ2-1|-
CASSLEAGGYNEQFF
TGTGCCAGCAGCTTAGAGGCAGGGGGTTACAATGAGCAGTTCTTC
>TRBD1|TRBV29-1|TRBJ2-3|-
CSVETLDRADTQYF
TGCAGCGTTGAGACCCTTGACAGGGCAGATACGCAGTATTTT
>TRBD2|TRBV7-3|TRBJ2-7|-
CASILWTSGSYYEQYF
TGTGCCAGCATCCTCTGGACTAGCGGGTCCTACTACGAGCAGTACTTC
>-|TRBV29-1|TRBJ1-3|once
CSVEVGGFFGNTIYF
TGCAGCGTTGAAGTCGGGGGATTCTTCGGAAACACCATATATTTT
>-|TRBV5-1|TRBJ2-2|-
CASSTEQVRYGELFF
TGCGCCAGCAGTACAGAACAGGTTCGGTACGGGGAGCTGTTTTTT
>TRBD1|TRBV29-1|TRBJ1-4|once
CSVQTGGENEKLFF
TGCAGCGTACAAACAGGGGGCGAGAATGAAAAACTGTTTTTT
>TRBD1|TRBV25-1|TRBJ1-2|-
CASSTLYRGIDYGYTF
TGTGCCAGCAGTACACTCTACAGGGGAATCGACTATGGCTACACCTTC
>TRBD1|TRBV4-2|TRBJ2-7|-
CASSQIQGQGEPYEQYF
TGTGCCAGCAGCCAAATTCAGGGACAGGGGGAACCCTACGAGCAGTACTTC
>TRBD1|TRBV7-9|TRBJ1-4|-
CASSPDRVEKLFF
TGTGCCAGCAGCCCCGACAGGGTAGAAAAACTGTTTTTT
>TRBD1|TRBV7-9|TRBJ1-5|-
CASSPGQGAQPQHF
TGTGCCAGCAGTCCCGGACAGGGGGCTCAGCCCCAGCATTTT
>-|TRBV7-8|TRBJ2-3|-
CASSSAGPSGADTQYF
TGTGCCAGCAGCTCGGCGGGGCCGAGTGGGGCAGATACGCAGTATTTT
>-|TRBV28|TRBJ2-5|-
CASSPPLTGSQETQYF
TGTGCCAGCAGTCCACCTCTGACAGGATCACAAGAGACCCAGTACTTC
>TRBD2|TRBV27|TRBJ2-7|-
CASSLRAGVYEQYF
TGTGCCAGCAGTTTAAGGGCGGGAGTATACGAGCAGTACTTC
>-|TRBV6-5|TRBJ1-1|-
CASSYAEGTYTEAFF
TGTGCCAGCAGTTACGCCGAAGGGACTTACACTGAAGCTTTCTTT
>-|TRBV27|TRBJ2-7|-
CASSLSEYYEQYF
TGTGCCAGCAGTTTATCTGAGTACTACGAGCAGTACTTC
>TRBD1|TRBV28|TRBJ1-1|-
CASSKTGGITEAFF
TGTGCCAGCAGCAAGACAGGGGGGATCACTGAAGCTTTCTTT
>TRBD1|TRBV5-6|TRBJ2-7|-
CASSSKTGGHEQYF
TGTGCCAGCAGCTCAAAGACAGGGGGCCACGAGCAGTACTTC
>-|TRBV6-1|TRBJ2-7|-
CASSEPGYEQYF
TGTGCCAGCAGTGAACCGGGCTACGAGCAGTACTTC
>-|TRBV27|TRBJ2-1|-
CASSLGAANEQFF
TGTGCCAGCAGTTTAGGGGCCGCGAATGAGCAGTTCTTC
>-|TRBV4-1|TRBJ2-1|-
CASSSPRGWDEQFF
TGCGCCAGCAGCTCTCCCCGGGGATGGGATGAGCAGTTCTTC
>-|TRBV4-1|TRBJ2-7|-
CASSQTESYEQYF
TGCGCCAGCAGCCAAACAGAATCCTACGAGCAGTACTTC
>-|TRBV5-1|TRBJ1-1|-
CASSVNRDTEAFF
TGCGCCAGCAGCGTTAATCGGGACACTGAAGCTTTCTTT
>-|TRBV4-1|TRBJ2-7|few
CASSQEALPSSYEQYF
TGCGCCAGCAGCCAAGAGGCCCTACCTAGCTCCTACGAGCAGTACTTC
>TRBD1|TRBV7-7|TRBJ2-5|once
CASSPGTGGDSQTQYF
TGTGCTAGCAGCCCCGGGACAGGGGGCGATTCGCAGACCCAGTACTTC
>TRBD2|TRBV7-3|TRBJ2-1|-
CASSLGVGSGSRGGHNEQFF
TGTGCCAGCAGCTTAGGTGTGGGTAGCGGGAGTCGCGGGGGGCACAATGAGCAGTTCTTC
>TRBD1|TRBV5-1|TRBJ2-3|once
CASSLGQGEDTQYF
TGCGCCAGCAGCTTGGGACAGGGAGAGGATACGCAGTATTTT